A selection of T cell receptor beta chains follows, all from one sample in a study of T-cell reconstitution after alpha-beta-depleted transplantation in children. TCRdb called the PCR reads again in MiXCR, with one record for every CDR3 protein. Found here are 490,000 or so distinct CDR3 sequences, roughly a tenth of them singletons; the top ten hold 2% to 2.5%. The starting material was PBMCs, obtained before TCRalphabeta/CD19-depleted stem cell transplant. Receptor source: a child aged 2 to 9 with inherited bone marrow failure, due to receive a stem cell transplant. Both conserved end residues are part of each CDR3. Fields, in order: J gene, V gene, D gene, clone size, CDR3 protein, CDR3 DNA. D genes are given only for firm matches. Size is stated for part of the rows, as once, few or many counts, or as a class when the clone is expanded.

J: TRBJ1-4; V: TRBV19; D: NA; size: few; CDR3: CASSMSAGTNEKLFF; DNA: TGTGCCAGTAGTATGTCAGCAGGGACTAATGAAAAACTGTTTTTT
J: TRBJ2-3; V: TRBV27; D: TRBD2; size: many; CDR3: CASRPGLRIDTQYF; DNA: TGTGCCAGCAGGCCGGGACTACGTATAGATACGCAGTATTTT
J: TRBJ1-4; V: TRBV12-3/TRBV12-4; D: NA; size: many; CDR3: CASSGGRLTNEKLFF; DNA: TGTGCCAGCAGTGGGGGCCGGTTAACTAATGAAAAACTGTTTTTT
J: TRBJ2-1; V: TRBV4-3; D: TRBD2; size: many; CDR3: CASSQGGLAAYNEQFF; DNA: TGCGCCAGCAGCCAGGGAGGACTAGCGGCCTACAATGAGCAGTTCTTC
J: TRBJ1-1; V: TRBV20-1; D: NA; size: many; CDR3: CSAPRAGWNTEAFF; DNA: TGCAGTGCACCCCGGGCGGGCTGGAACACTGAAGCTTTCTTT
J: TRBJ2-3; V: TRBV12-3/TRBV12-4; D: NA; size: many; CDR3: CASSSRTGSTDTQYF; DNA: TGTGCCAGCAGTTCCCGGACGGGAAGCACAGATACGCAGTATTTT
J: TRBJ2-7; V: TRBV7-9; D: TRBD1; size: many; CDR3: CASSSGTGPRYEQYF; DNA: TGTGCCAGCAGCTCTGGGACAGGGCCTCGCTACGAGCAGTACTTC
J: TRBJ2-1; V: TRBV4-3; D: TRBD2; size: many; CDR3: CASSQDLAREDSYNEQFF; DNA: TGCGCCAGCAGCCAAGATCTTGCGCGGGAGGATTCCTACAATGAGCAGTTCTTC
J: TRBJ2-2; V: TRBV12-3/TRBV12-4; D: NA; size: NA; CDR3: CASTPNRETPGLFF; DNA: TGTGCCAGCACCCCAAATCGGGAGACCCCCGGGCTGTTTTTT
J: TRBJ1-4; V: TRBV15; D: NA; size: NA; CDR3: CATSRVDLGEKLFF; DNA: TGTGCCACCAGCAGAGTCGACTTGGGTGAAAAACTGTTTTTT
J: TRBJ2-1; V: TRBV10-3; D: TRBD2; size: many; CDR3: CAISPGTSYNEQFF; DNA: TGTGCCATCAGTCCCGGGACTAGTTACAATGAGCAGTTCTTC
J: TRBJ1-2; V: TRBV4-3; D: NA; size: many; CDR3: CASSQDGNLLTIF; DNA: TGCGCCAGCAGCCAAGATGGGAACCTCTTAACAATCTTC
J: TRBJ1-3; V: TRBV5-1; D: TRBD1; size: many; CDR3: CASSLRGTGGRYGNTIYF; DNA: TGCGCCAGCAGCTTGAGAGGGACAGGGGGCAGATATGGAAACACCATATATTTT
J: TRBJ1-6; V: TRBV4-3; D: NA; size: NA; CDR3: CASSQDLAGPSYSPLHF; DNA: TGCGCCAGCAGCCAAGATTTGGCGGGACCCAGCTACTCACCCCTCCACTTT
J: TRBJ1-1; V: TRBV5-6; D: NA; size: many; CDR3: CASSLVGVKDTEAFF; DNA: TGTGCCAGCAGCTTGGTCGGGGTAAAGGACACTGAAGCTTTCTTT
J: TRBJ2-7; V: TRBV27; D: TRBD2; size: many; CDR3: CASSLPPSGRFSYEQYF; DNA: TGTGCCAGCAGTTTACCCCCTAGCGGGAGGTTCTCCTACGAGCAGTACTTC
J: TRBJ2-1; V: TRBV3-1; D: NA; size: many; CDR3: CASSQESRAVYNEQFF; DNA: TGTGCCAGCAGCCAAGAGAGCAGGGCGGTCTACAATGAGCAGTTCTTC
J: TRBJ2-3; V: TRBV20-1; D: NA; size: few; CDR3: CSARLAELGTDTQYF; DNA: TGCAGTGCTAGGTTAGCGGAGTTGGGCACAGATACGCAGTATTTT
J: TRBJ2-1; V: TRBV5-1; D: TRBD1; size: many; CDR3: CASSPTGTAYNEQFF; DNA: TGCGCCAGCAGCCCTACCGGGACAGCCTACAATGAGCAGTTCTTC
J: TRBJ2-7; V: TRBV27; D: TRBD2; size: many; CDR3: CASHSGGYEQYF; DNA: TGTGCCAGCCACAGCGGGGGATACGAGCAGTACTTC